The T cell receptor (beta chain) under discussion was sequenced for a study of T-cell reconstitution after alpha-beta-depleted transplantation in children. The library targeted TCRbeta and was prepared with unique molecular identifiers. TCRdb analysed the PCR reads with MiXCR anew, one entry per CDR3 protein. This sample has some 500,000 distinct CDR3 sequences, with approximately 16% found just once. There are a few counts of this clonotype. Unmatched junction bases numbered 7, after V lost 7 bases and J lost 1 base. Germline V gene lookup returns CDR1 SGHRS and CDR2 YFSETQ. The CDR3 has 15 residues.

Specimen: PBMCs from the stem cell graft donor, collected from the stem cell graft. The rearrangement joins TRBV5-1 to TRBJ2-7, with TRBD1 matching over 11 bases. This clonotype originated in a human donor who donated a stem cell graft to a child with acute lymphoblastic leukemia. This CDR3 reads CASQPGTGGSYEQYF. The CDR3 DNA sequence: TGCGCCAGCCAACCCGGGACAGGGGGATCCTACGAGCAGTACTTC.